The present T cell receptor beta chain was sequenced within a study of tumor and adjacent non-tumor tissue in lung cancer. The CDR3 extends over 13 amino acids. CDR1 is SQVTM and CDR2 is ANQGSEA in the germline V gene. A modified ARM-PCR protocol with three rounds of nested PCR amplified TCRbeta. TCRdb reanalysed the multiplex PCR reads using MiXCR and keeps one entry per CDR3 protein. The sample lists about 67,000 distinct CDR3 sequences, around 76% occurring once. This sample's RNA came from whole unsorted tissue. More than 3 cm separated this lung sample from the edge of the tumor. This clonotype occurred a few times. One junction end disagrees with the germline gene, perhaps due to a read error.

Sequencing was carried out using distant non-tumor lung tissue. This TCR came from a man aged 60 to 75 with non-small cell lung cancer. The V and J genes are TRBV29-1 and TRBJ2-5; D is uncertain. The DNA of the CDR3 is TGCAGCGCGGCCGATTTCTCCCAAGAGACCCAGTATTTC. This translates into CSAADFSQETQYF.